This TCR beta chain was documented in a study of CD4 T cells in relation to SARS-CoV-2 and coronaviruses. About the study: PBMCs were cultured with antigen for less than twelve days before TCR beta sequencing.

Study-level results: Pre-pandemic and post-infection samples never came from the same donor. About 65% of donors had memory CD4+ clonotypes crossrecognizing SARS-CoV-2 and common cold coronavirus spike.

As concerns this clone: Its antigen is undetermined.

Measured with immunoSEQ multiplex PCR; TCRdb has only the in-frame clones, and not every one. The profile covers 21,000 or so clones, with over 70% appearing a single time and more than 9% taken by the ten largest. Unexposed donor CD4+ T cells date from about 2011-2018, before the COVID-19 pandemic. Isolation of CD4+ T cells took place after about eleven days in culture. There are 14 residues in the CDR3. Germline CDR1 MNHEY, CDR2 SVGAGI. Trimming took 8 bases from V and 5 from J; bases not matched to a gene: 10. This TCR was sampled from a human donor in good health. Material: CD4+ T cells from PBMCs, cultured in vitro. This sequence joins TRBV6-5 and TRBJ2-7; 9 bases agree with TRBD1. The DNA of the CDR3 is TGTGCCAGCGTACCGGGACAGGGTGTCCACGAGCAGTACTTC. It translates to CASVPGQGVHEQYF.